One sample yielded the 5 T cell receptor beta chains listed below, sequenced in a study of CXCR3-negative and CXCR3-positive naive CD8 T cells. The libraries of TRB cDNA were prepared using 5' RACE with UMI labels. TCRdb re-called the 5' RACE reads; every CDR3 protein appears as one record, without DNA. Recorded for this sample: about 43,000 distinct CDR3 sequences. Source material: memory CD8+ T cells from blood. The receptor source for this set is a human donor in good health. Some clones in this sample may be carry-over from other donors' samples.

This chain links TRBV7-2 with TRBJ1-1; the TCRdb D gene call, TRBD1, has no DNA to confirm it. Germline-derived CDR1 and CDR2 are SGHTA and FQGNSA. The CDR3 extends over 14 amino acids. CDR3 protein: CASSLALGDTEAFF.

J is TRBJ2-2 and V is TRBV28. The CDR3 length is 12 residues. The germline V gene encodes CDR1 MDHEN and CDR2 SYDVKM. CDR3 residues: CASTVDTGELFF.

The chain carries TRBV28 and TRBJ2-3. The CDR3 extends over 15 amino acids. Germline V gives CDR1 MDHEN, CDR2 SYDVKM. The chain's CDR3 is CASSLLGRDTDTQYF.

The rearrangement links TRBV5-1 to TRBJ2-3. The CDR3 runs to 13 residues. Per the germline V gene, CDR1 is SGHRS and CDR2 is YFSETQ. This CDR3 is CASSLVGSDTQYF. Complete variable domain (other parts from reference TRBV5-1 and TRBJ2-3): KAGVTQTPRYLIKTRGQQVTLSCSPISGHRSVSWYQQTPGQGLQFLFEYFSETQRNKGNFPGRFSGRQFSNSRSEMNVSTLELGDSALYLCASSLVGSDTQYFGPGTRLTVL.

The chain uses TRBV12-3 or TRBV12-4 and TRBJ1-1. The CDR3 runs to 12 residues. The CDR3 region is CASSSGGHEAFF.